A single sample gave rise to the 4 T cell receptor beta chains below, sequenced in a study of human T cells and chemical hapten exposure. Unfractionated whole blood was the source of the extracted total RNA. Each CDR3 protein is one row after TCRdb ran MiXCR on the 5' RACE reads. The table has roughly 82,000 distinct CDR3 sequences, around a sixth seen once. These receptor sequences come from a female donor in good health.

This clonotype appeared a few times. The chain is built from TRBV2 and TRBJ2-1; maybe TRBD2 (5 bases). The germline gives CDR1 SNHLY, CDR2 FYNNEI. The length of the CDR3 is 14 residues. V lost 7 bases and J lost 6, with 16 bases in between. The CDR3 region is CASTLTVSVNEQFF. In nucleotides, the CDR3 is TGTGCCAGCACCCTAACGGTTAGCGTCAATGAGCAGTTCTTC.

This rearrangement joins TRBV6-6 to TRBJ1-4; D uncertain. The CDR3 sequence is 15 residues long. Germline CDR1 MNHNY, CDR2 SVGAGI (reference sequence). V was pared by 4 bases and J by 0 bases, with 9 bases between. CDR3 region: CASSSPQSTNEKLFF. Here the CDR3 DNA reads TGTGCCAGCAGTTCCCCACAGTCAACTAATGAAAAACTGTTTTTT.

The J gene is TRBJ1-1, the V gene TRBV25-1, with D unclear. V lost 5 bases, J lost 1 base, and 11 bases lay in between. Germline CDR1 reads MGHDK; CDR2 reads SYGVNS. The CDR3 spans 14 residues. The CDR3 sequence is CASSLAGENTEAFF. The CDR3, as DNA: TGTGCCAGCAGTTTGGCCGGGGAGAACACTGAAGCTTTCTTT. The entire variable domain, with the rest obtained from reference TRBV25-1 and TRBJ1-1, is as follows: EADIYQTPRYLVIGTGKKITLECSQTMGHDKMYWYQQDPGMELHLIHYSYGVNSTEKGDLSSESTVSRIRTEHFPLTLESARPSHTSQYLCASSLAGENTEAFFGQGTRLTVV.

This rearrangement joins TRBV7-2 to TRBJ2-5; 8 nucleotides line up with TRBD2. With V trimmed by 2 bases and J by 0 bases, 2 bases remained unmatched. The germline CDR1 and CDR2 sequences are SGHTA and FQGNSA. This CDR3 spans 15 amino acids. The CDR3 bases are TGTGCCAGCAGCTTATTAGCGGGGTACCAAGAGACCCAGTACTTC. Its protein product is CASSLLAGYQETQYF.